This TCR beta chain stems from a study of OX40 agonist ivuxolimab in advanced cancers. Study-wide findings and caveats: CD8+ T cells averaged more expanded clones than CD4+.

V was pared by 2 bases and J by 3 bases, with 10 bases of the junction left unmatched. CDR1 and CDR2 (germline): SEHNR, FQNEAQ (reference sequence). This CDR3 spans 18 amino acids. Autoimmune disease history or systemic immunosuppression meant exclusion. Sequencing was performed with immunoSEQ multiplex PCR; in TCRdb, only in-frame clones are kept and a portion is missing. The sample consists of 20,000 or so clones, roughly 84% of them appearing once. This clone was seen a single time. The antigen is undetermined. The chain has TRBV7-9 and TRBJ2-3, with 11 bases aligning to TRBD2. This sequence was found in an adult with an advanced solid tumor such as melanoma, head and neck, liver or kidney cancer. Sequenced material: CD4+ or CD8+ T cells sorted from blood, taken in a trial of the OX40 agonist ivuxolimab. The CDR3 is CASSLKIRLAGLTDTQYF. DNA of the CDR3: TGTGCCAGCAGCTTAAAGATAAGACTAGCGGGACTAACAGATACGCAGTATTTT.